Included here is one T cell receptor (beta chain) sequence, with context. This clonotype was observed at least ten times. It lacks a known antigen. One base away there is no much larger clone; base qualities are not given. The data originate from a study of regulatory T cells in long-lasting Graves disease listed by TCRdb under 2021. Describing the broader study: Patients with newly diagnosed Graves' disease had been on antithyroid drugs for under 3 months. This study used TCR sequencing and RNA sequencing of peripheral blood to compare persistent Graves' disease patients against newly diagnosed Graves' disease patients. The study took place in China and was registered as a clinical trial. TCR sequencing covered 13 persistent and 20 or so newly diagnosed Graves' disease patients, about 35 samples in total.

Library method: multiplex PCR. The sequencer was an Illumina HiSeq 4000. iRepertoire HTBI primers and Arm-PCR amplification of CDR3 regions were used to construct TCR beta libraries. Before sequencing, the PCR products underwent gel purification. Per the authors' processing: Gene usage analysis of CDR3 amino acid clonotypes relied on the approximately 68 TRBV and 13 to 15 TRBJ segments identified across samples. COPE and FqMerger were used to merge the filtered high-quality paired reads into contigs. BLAST was used to align contigs to the IMGT TRBV, TRBD and TRBJ reference genes, and CDR3 was defined following IMGT. Clonotypes above 0.1% frequency were classified as highly expanded clones. Shannon entropy served as the measure of repertoire diversity, while the Gini coefficient captured V-J evenness. Clonotypes shared by more than one individual were considered public. TCRdb trimmed public reads at Q25 via fastp, called clones via MiXCR and kept in-frame beta chains. Identical CDR3 proteins give one entry, which carries the most common genes and DNA. TCRdb, not the original authors, processed these V and J calls. The sample records 550,000 to 600,000 distinct CDR3 sequences, 16% of which are singletons. The top ten constitute around 12% of the sample.

What this sample's time point label stands for: newly diagnosed GD, antithyroid drugs for less than 3 months. RNA was extracted from PBMCs in TRIzol for both TCR sequencing and RNA sequencing. The diagnosis of Graves' disease was made according to American Thyroid Association guidelines. Patients were recruited from an endocrinology department in Xi'an, China. From each patient, around 9 milliliters of peripheral blood was collected into an EDTA anticoagulant tube. Ficoll Paque Plus density gradient separation was used to isolate PBMCs, and no additional T cell sorting was done. RNA quality was checked with an Agilent 2100 Bioanalyzer and agarose gel, and concentration with a NanoDrop 2000. From the cysteine up to the phenylalanine, the CDR3 has a length of 15 residues. Just the 45-base CDR3 DNA is kept, in frame starting at base 1. Trimming accounts for 5 bases at V and 11 bases at J, while the number of junction bases matched to no gene is 14. The germline V gene (reference sequence) specifies MNHEY as CDR1 and SMNVEV as CDR2.

Results and caveats for the whole study, not just this receptor: As a limitation, the authors acknowledged that the small sample size may reduce accuracy. Lower TCR Shannon entropy and fewer highly expanded clones were observed in persistent Graves' disease patients than in newly diagnosed patients, which suggested clonal expansion. Preferential use of TRBV28, TRBJ1-2 and TRBJ2-5 was observed in persistent disease, whereas TRBV20-1 and TRBJ2-1 were favored in newly diagnosed disease. A larger number of public clonotypes was shared among persistent patients (about 2,700) than among newly diagnosed patients (around 970). Sequencing and analysis were limited to the TCR beta chain. Only peripheral blood was studied, because thyroid tissue, the primary lesion, was inaccessible.

The same sample was also used in a study of T cells in Graves' hyperthyroidism and ophthalmopathy. The second paper further reports: A patient counted as having stable Graves' hyperthyroidism if no progression to ophthalmopathy occurred over 18 months of follow-up. Hyperthyroidism patients were aged 18 to 65 years and newly diagnosed, with disease duration of less than 2 months. Patients with uncontrolled infections, other autoimmune diseases, pregnancy or lactation were excluded. Diagnoses relied on clinical symptoms, serum thyroxine and TRAb, thyroid ultrasound and orbital computed tomography. The first round of RT-PCR for the TCR CDR3 was performed with the HTBI primer set and the Qiagen OneStep RT-PCR kit. Blood samples also contained most of the expanded thyroid clonotypes (frequency above 0.001), which suggests that blood repertoires may reflect thyroid immune responses. In cross-validation, a model built on a 13 V-J signature told ophthalmopathy apart from stable hyperthyroidism with under 90% sensitivity and roughly 82% specificity, and in testing the same model reached 80%/75%. In validation, the model predicted progression to ophthalmopathy a median of around six months before onset, with over 55% sensitivity and about 72% specificity. TCR V-J signatures able to tell the groups apart were searched for in a discovery cohort of around 95 patients, of whom more than 40 had Graves' ophthalmopathy and roughly 59 had stable Graves' hyperthyroidism. Prospective prediction of ophthalmopathy was tested in an independent validation cohort consisting of 18 to 20 hyperthyroidism patients and 17 patients who later progressed to ophthalmopathy. The roughly 94 discovery patients were randomly split 7:3 into training and test sets. In about six Graves' hyperthyroidism patients, the study also compared T-cell repertoires from thyroid tissue with T-cell repertoires from blood. Once sampling was done, hyperthyroidism patients were given methimazole at a starting dose of 30 mg daily, whereas ophthalmopathy patients were given high-dose intravenous methylprednisolone. A second multiplex PCR round built the libraries, followed by size selection and purification. Paired-end sequencing of the libraries was performed with 100 bp reads on an Illumina HiSeq2000. SOAPnuke was used to process the raw data, throwing out any read that contained adapters or uncalled bases, had a mean Phred below 15, or lacked an exact constant-primer or identifier match. COPE v1.2.5 was used to merge the high-quality paired reads, and each unique nucleotide sequence was defined as a clonotype. Clonotypes were aligned to IMGT TRBV, TRBD and TRBJ reference segments using MiTCR v1.1. Analysis was restricted to V-J combinations with a frequency above 0.0001, which covered roughly 99% of repertoires. The TCS score was defined as the ratio of F50 (clonal expansion) to E x V (chaos), calculated using BLOSUM62-based TCRdist between CDR3 peptides within each V-J. Welch's t-statistics and random forest reduced around 520 V-J features to 13, which were used in a naive Bayes classifier (R e1071). No statistical method was used to set the sample size in advance, and investigators knew the group allocation. The paper reports TCR Vbeta CDR3 sequencing of 140 or so peripheral blood samples: 40 to 45 ophthalmopathy, 75 to 80 hyperthyroidism and about 17 progressor patients.

The chain employs TRBV27 and TRBJ1-4, with 7 bases in between that match TRBD1. The sequencing used peripheral blood mononuclear cells (PBMCs), collected at new diagnosis, from a patient treated with antithyroid drugs. This sequence was found in a man between 18 and 35 years old with Graves disease. Donor details come from another sample of the same person, matched by shared clones. The CDR3 has the sequence CASSPRQGYVGKLFF. Read as DNA, the sequence is TGTGCCAGCAGTCCAAGACAGGGATATGTTGGGAAACTGTTTTTT.